This T cell receptor beta chain was recovered during a study of T cell responses to AZD1222 COVID-19 vaccine. V shed 6 bases, J shed 6 bases, and the junction held 3 bases outside the gene matches. The CDR3 sequence is 13 residues long. Germline V gives CDR1 SGHRS, CDR2 YFSETQ. Repertoires were generated with immunoSEQ multiplex PCR, while TCRdb's copy carries only in-frame clones and drops some. The sample includes 85,000 to 110,000 clones, about 90% of them seen just once. The V gene is TRBV5-1, the J gene TRBJ2-2, with 9 bases fitting TRBD1. The sequence came from an adult in good health. The sequencing here drew on peripheral blood, taken on day 0 of AZD1222 vaccination. CDR3 in amino acids: CASMTGGSGELFF. The CDR3 DNA reads as TGCGCCAGCATGACAGGGGGGTCCGGGGAGCTGTTTTTT.